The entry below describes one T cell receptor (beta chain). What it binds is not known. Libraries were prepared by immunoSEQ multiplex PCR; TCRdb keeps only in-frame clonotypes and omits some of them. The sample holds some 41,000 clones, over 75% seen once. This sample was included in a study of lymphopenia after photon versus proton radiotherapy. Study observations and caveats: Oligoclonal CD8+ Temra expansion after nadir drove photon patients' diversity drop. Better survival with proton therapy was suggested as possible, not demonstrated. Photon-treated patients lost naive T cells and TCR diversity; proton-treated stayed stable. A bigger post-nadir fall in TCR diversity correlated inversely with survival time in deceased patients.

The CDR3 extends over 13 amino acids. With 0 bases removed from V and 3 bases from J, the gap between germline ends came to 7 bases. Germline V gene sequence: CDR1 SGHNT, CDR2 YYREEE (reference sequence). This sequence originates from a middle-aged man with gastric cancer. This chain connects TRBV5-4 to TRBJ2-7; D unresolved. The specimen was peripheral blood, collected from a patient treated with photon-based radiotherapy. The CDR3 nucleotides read TGTGCCAGCAGCTTGGGACTGAACTACGAGCAGTACTTC. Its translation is CASSLGLNYEQYF.